These 25 T cell receptor beta chains were sequenced from one sample in a study of cytomegalovirus exposure and HLA in healthy donors. This PCR relied on a set of 60 Vbeta primers and 13 Jbeta primers. Measured with immunoSEQ multiplex PCR; TCRdb has only the in-frame clones, and not every one. The sample has about 160,000 clones; about 85% are singletons. The sequencing sample was made of PBMCs. These receptors were obtained from a man in his late teens or twenties in good health and CMV-seronegative.

The chain combines TRBV7-2 with TRBJ1-6, with TRBD1 matching over 7 bases. CDR1 and CDR2 from the germline V gene are SGHTA and FQGNSA. This CDR3 contains 14 residues. V gave up 4 bases and J gave up 10 bases; unmatched junction bases: 7. The CDR3 is CASSSTGAGSPLHF. The CDR3 nucleotides are TGTGCCAGCAGCTCCACAGGGGCGGGCTCACCCCTCCACTTT.

The rearrangement joins TRBV7-9 to TRBJ2-3; TRBD1 matches at 9 bases. Germline CDR1 reads SEHNR; CDR2 reads FQNEAQ (reference sequence). Losses at the gene ends were 1 base for V and 6 bases for J; bases not matched to a gene: 5. There are 15 residues in the CDR3. The CDR3 here is CASSLGTGGGDTQYF. The CDR3 nucleotides are TGTGCCAGCAGCTTAGGTACAGGGGGCGGGGATACGCAGTATTTT. Together with reference TRBV7-9 and TRBJ2-3, the CDR3 gives the full variable domain: DTGVSQNPRHKITKRGQNVTFRCDPISEHNRLYWYRQTLGQGPEFLTYFQNEAQLEKSRLLSDRFSAERPKGSFSTLEIQRTEQGDSAMYLCASSLGTGGGDTQYFGPGTRLTVL.

This chain joins TRBV7-2 and TRBJ2-1; possible D gene TRBD1, 5 bases. The CDR3 runs to 14 residues. V dropped 1 base and J dropped 8 bases, with 12 bases sitting between them. Per the germline V gene, CDR1 is SGHTA and CDR2 is FQGNSA. Here the CDR3 DNA reads TGTGCCAGCAGCTTAGAGGGCAGGGTTTATGAGCAGTTCTTC. Translation: CASSLEGRVYEQFF.

V usage is TRBV4-3 and J usage is TRBJ2-4; D might be TRBD2 (6 bases). The germline gives CDR1 LGHNA, CDR2 YSLEER. V gave up 0 bases and J gave up 3 bases, with 12 bases separating them. The CDR3 has 16 amino acids. This chain's CDR3 is CASSQDAGGSKNIQYF. The CDR3 coding sequence is TGCGCCAGCAGCCAAGATGCTGGAGGGAGCAAAAACATTCAGTACTTC.

This sequence joins TRBV7-9 and TRBJ1-3; 7 positions match TRBD1. Germline CDR1 is SEHNR and CDR2 is FQNEAQ (reference sequence). The CDR3 length is 13 residues. The trim removed 6 bases at V and 8 bases at J, leaving 7 bases unmatched. DNA for the CDR3: TGTGCCAGCAGGACAGGGACGAGGGACACCATATATTTT. It is translated as CASRTGTRDTIYF.

The CDR3 loop reads CATCSGSLQPQHF. The CDR3 coding sequence is TGTGCCACCTGTTCGGGGTCTCTTCAGCCCCAGCATTTT. The chain uses TRBV28 and TRBJ1-5, with unresolved D. V was pared by 10 bases and J by 6 bases, with 16 bases between. Per the germline V gene, CDR1 is MDHEN and CDR2 is SYDVKM. This CDR3 spans 13 amino acids.

The chain employs TRBV7-9 and TRBJ1-3, with D possibly being TRBD1 (5 bases). CDR1 and CDR2 (germline): SEHNR, FQNEAQ (reference sequence). CDR3 size: 15 residues. The V end lost 5 bases, the J end lost 0 bases, and 11 bases lay between the germline ends. The CDR3 DNA follows: TGTGCCAGCAGCATATCGCAGGGCTCTGGAAACACCATATATTTT. This encodes CASSISQGSGNTIYF.

This rearrangement joins TRBV11-2 to TRBJ2-5, with TRBD1 identical over 10 bases. Looked up from germline, CDR1 is SGHAT and CDR2 is FQNNGV. The V segment lost 7 bases and the J segment 5 bases; nucleotides outside the gene matches: 13. The CDR3 is 16 amino acids. In nucleotides, the CDR3 is TGTGCCAGCACCCATACCGGGACAGGGGAAAGGGAGACCCAGTACTTC. Protein: CASTHTGTGERETQYF.

This clone was detected only once. V is TRBV6-1 and J is TRBJ1-3; no definite D call. The CDR3 runs to 14 residues. Germline V gene lookup returns CDR1 MNHNS and CDR2 SASEGT. With 5 bases removed from V and 0 bases from J, the gap between germline ends came to 8 bases. CDR3 bases: TGTGCCAGCAGTCCCACACGCTCTGGAAACACCATATATTTT. This translates into CASSPTRSGNTIYF.

Concerning this clone itself: Other DNA sequences from this sample encode an identical CDR3 as well. The V and J genes are TRBV6-5 and TRBJ2-5; 8 positions match TRBD1. Trimming took 5 bases from V and 2 from J; bases not matched to a gene: 4. CDR1 is MNHEY, CDR2 SVGAGI, per germline. The CDR3 is 14 amino acids. The CDR3 bases are TGTGCCAGCAGTCCCGGGACAGGACAAGAGACCCAGTACTTC. This sequence encodes CASSPGTGQETQYF.

The chain has TRBV9 and TRBJ1-3; the match to TRBD1 covers 11 bases. The J segment lost 7 bases and the V segment lost 1 base, leaving 7 bases of the junction unmatched. CDR3 length equals 16 residues. The germline V gene has CDR1 SGDLS and CDR2 YYNGEE. This chain's CDR3 is CASSVQGQGVGNTIYF. DNA of the CDR3: TGTGCCAGCAGCGTACAGGGACAGGGGGTCGGGAACACCATATATTTT.

The J gene is TRBJ2-7, the V gene TRBV19; D possibly corresponds to TRBD1 (5 bases). V lost 1 base, J lost 3 bases, and 10 bases lay in between. In germline, CDR1 is LNHDA, CDR2 SQIVND (reference sequence). The CDR3 runs to 14 residues. The CDR3 DNA reads TGTGCCAGTAGTATAGCTGGACACTTCTACGAGCAGTACTTC. Its translation: CASSIAGHFYEQYF.

This chain links TRBV19 with TRBJ2-7; 7 bases fit TRBD2. The CDR3 loop spans 14 amino acids. Germline V lookup: CDR1 LNHDA, CDR2 SQIVND (reference sequence). V trimming: 5 bases; J trimming: 2 bases; junction bases outside the gene matches: 6. In DNA, the CDR3 is TGTGCCAGTAGTGTCACACGGGAGGCCTACGAGCAGTACTTC. Protein: CASSVTREAYEQYF.

V gene TRBV12-5 combines with J gene TRBJ2-3, with 7 bases aligning to TRBD1. Germline loops: CDR1 LGHNT, CDR2 FRNRAP. The CDR3 totals 16 residues. The ends lost 1 base at V and 0 bases at J; junction bases unmatched: 4. CDR3 coding DNA: TGTGCTAGTGGTTTGGGTGGGACAGCCAGCACAGATACGCAGTATTTT. It encodes CASGLGGTASTDTQYF.

The gene calls are TRBV2 and TRBJ1-5; TRBD1 aligns across 12 bases. Per the germline V gene, CDR1 is SNHLY and CDR2 is FYNNEI. The V segment lost 6 bases and the J segment 9 bases; nucleotides outside the gene matches: 9. The CDR3 contains 15 residues. CDR3 region: CASSAGTGGLGPQHF. As DNA, the CDR3 is TGTGCCAGCAGCGCCGGGACAGGGGGCTTAGGGCCCCAGCATTTT.

The chain links TRBV6-1 to TRBJ1-2; D remains unclear. V dropped 4 bases and J dropped 2 bases, with 14 bases sitting between them. Germline CDR1 and CDR2: MNHNS and SASEGT. This CDR3 spans 15 amino acids. The CDR3 sequence: CASSGEGTLNYGYTF. For the CDR3, the DNA is TGTGCCAGCAGTGGAGAGGGAACGCTCAACTATGGCTACACCTTC.

The chain is built from TRBV6-5 and TRBJ2-7, with 9 bases matching TRBD1. This CDR3 contains 15 residues. V dropped 0 bases and J dropped 4; count of bases not matched to a gene: 4. The germline gives CDR1 MNHEY, CDR2 SVGAGI. This CDR3 is CASSYSTGGFYEQYF. In nucleotides, the CDR3 is TGTGCCAGCAGTTACTCCACAGGGGGCTTTTACGAGCAGTACTTC.

This clone was seen once. The V and J genes are TRBV5-4 and TRBJ2-3; TRBD1 aligns across 9 bases. This CDR3 has 15 residues. Germline CDR1 reads SGHNT; CDR2 reads YYREEE (reference sequence). V lost 4 bases, J lost 4 bases, and 7 bases stayed unmatched. The CDR3 reads CASSIGTGRSDTQYF. CDR3 in DNA: TGTGCCAGCAGCATCGGGACAGGGAGATCAGATACGCAGTATTTT.

The chain recombines TRBV5-1 with TRBJ2-7, with 12 bases lining up with TRBD1. This CDR3 is 16 amino acids long. Germline V gene sequence: CDR1 SGHRS, CDR2 YFSETQ. J lost 0 bases, V lost 2 bases, and 3 bases had no gene match. The CDR3 bases are TGCGCCAGCAGCTTCGCGGGACAGGGGGCCTCCTACGAGCAGTACTTC. Protein product: CASSFAGQGASYEQYF.

This chain's CDR3 is CAISESWGVITEAFF. As DNA, the CDR3 is TGTGCCATCAGTGAGTCATGGGGGGTGATCACTGAAGCTTTCTTT. This chain links TRBV10-3 with TRBJ1-1; possibly TRBD1 for D (5 bases). The germline CDR1 and CDR2 sequences are ENHRY and SYGVKD. V lost 0 bases and J lost 4, with 12 bases in between. CDR3 size: 15 residues.

The chain carries TRBV4-2 and TRBJ2-7, with a possible D match to TRBD2 (6 bases). The germline V gene encodes CDR1 LGHNA and CDR2 YNFKEQ. This CDR3 has 17 amino acids. The V gene lost 1 base and the J gene lost 4 bases, with 20 bases spanning the gap. CDR3 coding DNA: TGTGCCAGCAGCCAAGTCGGGCCTGGAGGGGATCCTTACGAGCAGTACTTC. Its protein product is CASSQVGPGGDPYEQYF.

The chain joins TRBV29-1 to TRBJ1-2, with a tentative D call TRBD1 (5 bases). Per the germline V gene, CDR1 is SQVTM and CDR2 is ANQGSEA. The CDR3 extends over 16 amino acids. Trimming left V 4 bases short and J 4 bases short, with 22 bases between. CDR3 coding DNA: TGCAGCGTTGTAGGGGTGGGTGGCAGGGAGGCCTATGGCTACACCTTC. This encodes CSVVGVGGREAYGYTF. Combining the CDR3 with reference TRBV29-1 and TRBJ1-2 gives the whole variable domain SAVISQKPSRDICQRGTSLTIQCQVDSQVTMMFWYRQQPGQSLTLIATANQGSEATYESGFVIDKFPISRPNLTFSTLTVSNMSPEDSSIYLCSVVGVGGREAYGYTFGSGTRLTVV.

The genes are TRBV29-1 and TRBJ1-2; TRBD1 agrees at 7 bases. The CDR3 runs to 15 residues. CDR1 and CDR2 (germline): SQVTM, ANQGSEA. Germline trimming cut 0 bases from V and 4 bases from J; bases unmatched to any gene: 8. The CDR3 region has the DNA TGCAGCGTTGAAGAATCAGGGGGTACCTTCTATGGCTACACCTTC. This sequence encodes CSVEESGGTFYGYTF.

The CDR3 spells CASSFGFTGEKSYEQYF. The DNA of the CDR3 is TGTGCCAGCAGTTTTGGCTTTACAGGGGAGAAATCCTACGAGCAGTACTTC. The chain employs TRBV28 and TRBJ2-7, with 7 bases that match TRBD1. J gave up 1 base and V 3 bases, and 12 bases lay outside the gene matches. Per germline, CDR1 MDHEN and CDR2 SYDVKM. The CDR3 contains 17 residues.

With regard to this clone: The identical CDR3 is also encoded by other nucleotide sequences in the sample. V usage is TRBV27 and J usage is TRBJ2-1; TRBD2 agrees at 9 bases. Per germline, CDR1 MNHEY and CDR2 SMNVEV (reference sequence). This CDR3 is built from 13 residues. Trimming took 6 bases from V and 7 from J; bases not matched to a gene: 4. CDR3 DNA: TGTGCCAGCAGCTTTAGCGGGAGAAATGAGCAGTTCTTC. As protein: CASSFSGRNEQFF.